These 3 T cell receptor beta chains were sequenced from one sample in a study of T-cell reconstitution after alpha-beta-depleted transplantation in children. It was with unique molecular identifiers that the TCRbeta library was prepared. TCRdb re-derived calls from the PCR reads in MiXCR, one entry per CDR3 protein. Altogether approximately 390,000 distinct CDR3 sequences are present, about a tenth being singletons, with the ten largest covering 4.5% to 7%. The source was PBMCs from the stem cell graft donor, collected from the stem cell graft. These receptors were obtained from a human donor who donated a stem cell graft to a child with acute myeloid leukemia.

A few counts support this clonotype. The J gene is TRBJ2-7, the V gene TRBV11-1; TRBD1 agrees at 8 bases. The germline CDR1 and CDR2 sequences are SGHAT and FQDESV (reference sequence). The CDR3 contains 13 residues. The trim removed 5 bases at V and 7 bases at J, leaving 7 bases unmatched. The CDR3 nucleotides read TGTGCCAGCAGCGCCGGACAGGGTGGAGAGCAGTACGTC. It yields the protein CASSAGQGGEQYV.

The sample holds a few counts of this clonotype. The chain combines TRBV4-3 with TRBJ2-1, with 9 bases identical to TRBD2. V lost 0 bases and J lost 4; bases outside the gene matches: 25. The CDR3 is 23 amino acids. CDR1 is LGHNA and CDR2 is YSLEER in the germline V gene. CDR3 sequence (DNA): TGCGCCAGCAGCCAAGAAGGGGGGCAGCAGGTCATGGTAGCGGGAGTTAAATACAATGAGCAGTTCTTC. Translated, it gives CASSQEGGQQVMVAGVKYNEQFF.

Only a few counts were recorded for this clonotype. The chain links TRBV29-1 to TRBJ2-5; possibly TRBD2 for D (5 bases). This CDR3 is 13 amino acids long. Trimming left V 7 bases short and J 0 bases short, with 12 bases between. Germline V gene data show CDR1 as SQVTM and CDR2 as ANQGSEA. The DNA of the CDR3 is TGCAGCGCCGATACGGGAAACCAAGAGACCCAGTACTTC. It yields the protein CSADTGNQETQYF.